A selection of T cell receptor beta chains follows, all from one sample in a study of CD8 T cells in Susac syndrome. Each CDR3 protein gets one entry after TCRdb re-called the immunoSEQ multiplex PCR reads with MiXCR. The sample shows about 300,000 distinct CDR3 sequences, 70% to 90% of them seen only once. What was sequenced was CD8+ T cells from PBMCs. These receptors all stem from a human donor with multiple sclerosis. CDR3s include the opening cysteine and the closing phenylalanine or tryptophan. Fields, in order: V gene, J gene, D gene, clone size, CDR3 protein, CDR3 DNA. The D gene is left open where the match is weak. Only part of the rows carry a size: once, few, many, or a class if the clone is expanded.

v_call: TRBV15
j_call: TRBJ2-1
d_call: NA
clone_size: NA
cdr3_aa: CATSSSGDYNEQFF
cdr3_nt: TGTGCCACCAGCAGCTCGGGAGATTACAATGAGCAGTTCTTC

v_call: TRBV28
j_call: TRBJ1-1
d_call: NA
clone_size: NA
cdr3_aa: CASSLSGWKTEAFF
cdr3_nt: TGTGCCAGCAGTCTCTCAGGGTGGAAGACTGAAGCTTTCTTT

v_call: TRBV4-3
j_call: TRBJ2-7
d_call: NA
clone_size: NA
cdr3_aa: CASSPEHLTTLEQYF
cdr3_nt: TGCGCCAGCAGCCCCGAGCACCTCACCACCCTCGAGCAGTACTTC

v_call: TRBV6-5
j_call: TRBJ2-7
d_call: TRBD1
clone_size: NA
cdr3_aa: CASSYTDRAPEQYF
cdr3_nt: TGTGCCAGCAGTTACACGGACAGGGCGCCCGAGCAGTACTTC

v_call: TRBV12-3/TRBV12-4
j_call: TRBJ1-4
d_call: NA
clone_size: NA
cdr3_aa: CASRPRRGNEKLFF
cdr3_nt: TGTGCCAGCAGACCCCGGCGGGGTAATGAAAAACTGTTTTTT

v_call: TRBV10-2
j_call: TRBJ1-1
d_call: TRBD1
clone_size: NA
cdr3_aa: CASGNHRGLLLTEAFF
cdr3_nt: TGCGCCAGCGGGAATCACAGGGGACTCCTGCTCACTGAAGCTTTCTTT

v_call: TRBV20-1
j_call: TRBJ2-4
d_call: TRBD2
clone_size: NA
cdr3_aa: CSAREQLATYENIQYF
cdr3_nt: TGCAGTGCTAGAGAGCAACTAGCGACCTATGAAAACATTCAGTACTTC

v_call: TRBV20-1
j_call: TRBJ2-7
d_call: TRBD1
clone_size: NA
cdr3_aa: CSAPSRQGSYEQYF
cdr3_nt: TGCAGTGCTCCCTCCCGACAGGGCTCCTACGAGCAGTACTTC

v_call: TRBV7-3
j_call: TRBJ2-3
d_call: NA
clone_size: NA
cdr3_aa: CASRGSALDTQYF
cdr3_nt: TGTGCCAGCAGGGGGTCGGCATTAGATACGCAGTATTTT

v_call: TRBV20-1
j_call: TRBJ2-1
d_call: TRBD2
clone_size: once
cdr3_aa: CSALQVGLAGVRYNEQFF
cdr3_nt: TGCAGTGCTTTACAGGTCGGACTAGCGGGAGTACGCTACAATGAGCAGTTCTTC

v_call: TRBV24-1
j_call: TRBJ2-1
d_call: NA
clone_size: few
cdr3_aa: CATSGWTAYNEQFF
cdr3_nt: TGTGCCACCAGTGGTTGGACAGCCTACAATGAGCAGTTCTTC

v_call: TRBV25-1
j_call: TRBJ1-2
d_call: TRBD1
clone_size: NA
cdr3_aa: CASSAPGGGYTF
cdr3_nt: TGTGCCAGCAGTGCCCCAGGGGGAGGCTACACCTTC

v_call: TRBV19
j_call: TRBJ2-1
d_call: TRBD2
clone_size: NA
cdr3_aa: CASSRLAGSYNEQFF
cdr3_nt: TGTGCCAGTAGTAGACTAGCGGGATCCTACAATGAGCAGTTCTTC

v_call: TRBV10-3
j_call: TRBJ1-5
d_call: TRBD1
clone_size: NA
cdr3_aa: CAISSTGTGVDQPQHF
cdr3_nt: TGTGCCATCAGTTCTACGGGGACAGGGGTGGATCAGCCCCAGCATTTT

v_call: TRBV7-8
j_call: TRBJ2-1
d_call: TRBD1
clone_size: NA
cdr3_aa: CASSLVGTGSYNEQFF
cdr3_nt: TGTGCCAGCAGCTTAGTAGGGACAGGCTCCTACAATGAGCAGTTCTTC

v_call: TRBV6-2/TRBV6-3
j_call: TRBJ2-3
d_call: NA
clone_size: NA
cdr3_aa: CASSYHLITDTQYF
cdr3_nt: TGTGCCAGCAGTTACCACTTAATCACAGATACGCAGTATTTT

v_call: TRBV9
j_call: TRBJ2-7
d_call: NA
clone_size: NA
cdr3_aa: CASSVEGSSYEQYF
cdr3_nt: TGTGCCAGCAGCGTCGAGGGGAGCTCCTACGAGCAGTACTTC

v_call: TRBV27
j_call: TRBJ1-1
d_call: NA
clone_size: NA
cdr3_aa: CATHGVTEAFF
cdr3_nt: TGTGCCACTCATGGGGTGACTGAAGCTTTCTTT

v_call: TRBV28
j_call: TRBJ2-7
d_call: TRBD2
clone_size: NA
cdr3_aa: CASRQLAVPYEQYF
cdr3_nt: TGTGCCAGCAGGCAACTAGCGGTGCCCTACGAGCAGTACTTC

v_call: TRBV10-3
j_call: TRBJ2-5
d_call: NA
clone_size: NA
cdr3_aa: CAISDGPRFLYQETQYF
cdr3_nt: TGTGCCATCAGTGACGGACCGCGCTTCCTATACCAAGAGACCCAGTACTTC

v_call: TRBV20-1
j_call: TRBJ2-7
d_call: NA
clone_size: NA
cdr3_aa: CSAPGNSVKSYEQYF
cdr3_nt: TGCAGTGCCCCCGGCAACAGCGTAAAATCCTACGAGCAGTACTTC

v_call: TRBV20-1
j_call: TRBJ2-7
d_call: NA
clone_size: once
cdr3_aa: CSDSPRGYEQYF
cdr3_nt: TGCAGTGACAGCCCCAGAGGTTACGAGCAGTACTTC

v_call: TRBV20-1
j_call: TRBJ2-7
d_call: TRBD1
clone_size: few
cdr3_aa: CSAPDRATYEQYF
cdr3_nt: TGCAGTGCTCCGGACAGGGCAACCTACGAGCAGTACTTC

v_call: TRBV9
j_call: TRBJ1-1
d_call: TRBD1
clone_size: NA
cdr3_aa: CASSVDPGTGDGNTEAFF
cdr3_nt: TGTGCCAGCAGCGTAGATCCGGGAACAGGGGATGGAAACACTGAAGCTTTCTTT

v_call: TRBV27
j_call: TRBJ2-4
d_call: NA
clone_size: NA
cdr3_aa: CASSSGVAGNIQYF
cdr3_nt: TGTGCCAGCAGTTCGGGGGTAGCCGGAAACATTCAGTACTTC

v_call: TRBV14
j_call: TRBJ1-1
d_call: NA
clone_size: few
cdr3_aa: CASSQDKFRVGDTEAFF
cdr3_nt: TGTGCCAGCAGCCAAGATAAGTTTCGGGTAGGGGACACTGAAGCTTTCTTT

v_call: TRBV11-2
j_call: TRBJ2-7
d_call: TRBD2
clone_size: NA
cdr3_aa: CASSFGSGGYSSYEQYF
cdr3_nt: TGTGCCAGCAGCTTCGGTAGCGGGGGCTATAGCTCCTACGAGCAGTACTTC

v_call: TRBV7-6
j_call: TRBJ2-5
d_call: NA
clone_size: NA
cdr3_aa: CASSSPTEGDQTQYF
cdr3_nt: TGTGCCAGCAGCTCTCCGACAGAAGGAGACCAGACCCAGTACTTC

v_call: TRBV5-1
j_call: TRBJ2-7
d_call: NA
clone_size: NA
cdr3_aa: CASSLAGRLDHYF
cdr3_nt: TGCGCCAGCAGCTTGGCCGGTCGACTAGACCATTACTTC

v_call: TRBV11-3
j_call: TRBJ2-1
d_call: TRBD2
clone_size: NA
cdr3_aa: CASRVGRFFSGTSGSKSPYNEQFF
cdr3_nt: TGTGCCAGCAGGGTCGGGAGATTTTTCTCCGGGACTAGCGGGAGCAAGTCCCCGTACAATGAGCAGTTCTTC

v_call: TRBV6-5
j_call: TRBJ1-1
d_call: TRBD1
clone_size: NA
cdr3_aa: CASSLPTGGHTEAFF
cdr3_nt: TGTGCCAGCAGTTTACCGACAGGGGGCCACACTGAAGCTTTCTTT

v_call: TRBV28
j_call: TRBJ2-4
d_call: NA
clone_size: NA
cdr3_aa: CASQPAGVSNIQYF
cdr3_nt: TGTGCCAGCCAACCTGCAGGGGTATCAAACATTCAGTACTTC

v_call: TRBV4-3
j_call: TRBJ2-1
d_call: TRBD2
clone_size: NA
cdr3_aa: CASSQILAGGMDEQFF
cdr3_nt: TGCGCCAGCAGCCAAATATTAGCGGGAGGAATGGATGAGCAGTTCTTC

v_call: TRBV7-2
j_call: TRBJ2-1
d_call: NA
clone_size: NA
cdr3_aa: CASSSGFNNEQFF
cdr3_nt: TGTGCCAGCAGCTCCGGATTTAACAATGAGCAGTTCTTC

v_call: TRBV19
j_call: TRBJ1-2
d_call: TRBD1
clone_size: NA
cdr3_aa: CASTLTGGAFTGYTF
cdr3_nt: TGTGCCAGTACCCTAACAGGGGGCGCTTTTACGGGCTACACCTTC

v_call: TRBV4-3
j_call: TRBJ1-2
d_call: NA
clone_size: NA
cdr3_aa: CASSQVLGKGVHYGYTF
cdr3_nt: TGCGCCAGCAGCCAAGTTTTGGGAAAGGGGGTACACTATGGCTACACCTTC

v_call: TRBV28
j_call: TRBJ2-3
d_call: NA
clone_size: NA
cdr3_aa: CASSLDRDTDTQYF
cdr3_nt: TGTGCCAGCAGTTTAGACAGAGACACAGATACGCAGTATTTT

v_call: TRBV12-3/TRBV12-4
j_call: TRBJ2-1
d_call: TRBD2
clone_size: NA
cdr3_aa: CASSQLAGFYNEQFF
cdr3_nt: TGTGCCAGCAGCCAACTAGCGGGGTTTTACAATGAGCAGTTCTTC

v_call: TRBV6-5
j_call: TRBJ1-1
d_call: NA
clone_size: once
cdr3_aa: CASSLAARDTEAFF
cdr3_nt: TGTGCCAGCAGTCTCGCGGCCAGGGACACTGAAGCTTTCTTT

v_call: TRBV27
j_call: TRBJ2-7
d_call: NA
clone_size: few
cdr3_aa: CASSLLDQYEQYF
cdr3_nt: TGTGCCAGCAGTTTATTAGACCAGTACGAGCAGTACTTC

v_call: TRBV20-1
j_call: TRBJ2-2
d_call: NA
clone_size: once
cdr3_aa: CSATDVSRPLPGELFF
cdr3_nt: TGCAGTGCTACCGACGTCTCGCGGCCACTTCCCGGGGAGCTGTTTTTT

v_call: TRBV28
j_call: TRBJ2-1
d_call: NA
clone_size: NA
cdr3_aa: CASSFFGVSNEQFF
cdr3_nt: TGTGCCAGCAGTTTTTTCGGGGTTTCTAATGAGCAGTTCTTC

v_call: TRBV7-9
j_call: TRBJ2-5
d_call: TRBD1
clone_size: NA
cdr3_aa: CASSFLGQGQETQYF
cdr3_nt: TGTGCCAGCAGCTTTCTCGGACAGGGCCAAGAGACCCAGTACTTC

v_call: TRBV15
j_call: TRBJ1-5
d_call: NA
clone_size: NA
cdr3_aa: CATSSSNQPQHF
cdr3_nt: TGTGCCACCAGCAGCTCTAATCAGCCCCAGCATTTT

v_call: TRBV10-2
j_call: TRBJ2-5
d_call: NA
clone_size: NA
cdr3_aa: CASSGAGETQYF
cdr3_nt: TGCGCCAGCAGTGGAGCCGGAGAGACCCAGTACTTC

v_call: TRBV6-1
j_call: TRBJ2-7
d_call: NA
clone_size: few
cdr3_aa: CASRLQIPGAPYEQYF
cdr3_nt: TGTGCCAGCAGACTACAAATTCCGGGCGCCCCATACGAGCAGTACTTC

v_call: TRBV19
j_call: TRBJ2-7
d_call: TRBD1
clone_size: few
cdr3_aa: CASSIVGTGLYEQYF
cdr3_nt: TGTGCCAGTAGTATTGTAGGGACAGGCCTCTACGAGCAGTACTTC

v_call: TRBV27
j_call: TRBJ2-3
d_call: NA
clone_size: NA
cdr3_aa: CASSFAQGTDTQYF
cdr3_nt: TGTGCCAGCAGTTTCGCCCAGGGGACAGATACGCAGTATTTT

v_call: TRBV2
j_call: TRBJ2-3
d_call: TRBD2
clone_size: NA
cdr3_aa: CASSEAPRTSLTDTQYF
cdr3_nt: TGTGCCAGCAGTGAAGCGCCCCGGACTAGCCTCACAGATACGCAGTATTTT

v_call: TRBV27
j_call: TRBJ1-6
d_call: NA
clone_size: NA
cdr3_aa: CASSYRSSSYNSPLHF
cdr3_nt: TGTGCCAGCAGTTACCGGAGTAGCTCCTATAATTCACCCCTCCACTTT

v_call: TRBV6-2/TRBV6-3
j_call: TRBJ2-1
d_call: NA
clone_size: NA
cdr3_aa: CASSYVQSGLYNEQFF
cdr3_nt: TGTGCCAGCAGTTACGTTCAGAGCGGGTTATACAATGAGCAGTTCTTC

v_call: TRBV5-4
j_call: TRBJ2-2
d_call: TRBD2
clone_size: NA
cdr3_aa: CASSLELAGVLTGELFF
cdr3_nt: TGTGCCAGCAGCTTGGAGCTAGCGGGAGTTCTCACCGGGGAGCTGTTTTTT

v_call: TRBV27
j_call: TRBJ2-6
d_call: NA
clone_size: NA
cdr3_aa: CASMAGQGFPGANVLTF
cdr3_nt: TGTGCCAGTATGGCCGGGCAGGGGTTCCCTGGGGCCAACGTCCTGACTTTC

v_call: TRBV7-2
j_call: TRBJ1-1
d_call: NA
clone_size: NA
cdr3_aa: CASSLTVGASEAFF
cdr3_nt: TGTGCCAGCAGCTTGACAGTGGGGGCGTCTGAAGCTTTCTTT